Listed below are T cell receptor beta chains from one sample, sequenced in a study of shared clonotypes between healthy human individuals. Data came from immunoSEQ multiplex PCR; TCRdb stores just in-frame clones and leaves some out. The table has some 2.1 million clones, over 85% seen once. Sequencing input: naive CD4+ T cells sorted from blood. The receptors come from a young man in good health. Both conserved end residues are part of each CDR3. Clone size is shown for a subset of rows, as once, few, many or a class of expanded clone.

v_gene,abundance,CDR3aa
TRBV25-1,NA,CASGGRTGGPKEQYF
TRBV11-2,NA,CASSSPGGERNTEAFF
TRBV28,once,CASSFLNYGYTF
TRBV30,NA,CAWSAEGLLGLLHDTNEKLFF
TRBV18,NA,CASSSALGYEQYF
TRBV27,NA,CASSSFGRALYEQYF
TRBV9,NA,CASSLRTGTDTQYF
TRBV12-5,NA,CASGLGQVDTGELFF
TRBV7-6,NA,CASSSNLAGGANTQYF
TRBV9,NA,CASSVAGLAVQSSYNEQFF
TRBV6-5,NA,CASSYFSGVNTGELFF
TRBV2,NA,CASSVTSGSLTGELFF
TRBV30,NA,CAWSVALFFGRSLMNTEAFF
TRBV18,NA,CASSTSRDRSYNEQFF
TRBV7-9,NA,CASSSRGNNSPLHF
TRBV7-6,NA,CASSFTEVAQETQYF
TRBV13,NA,CASSSTGGANSPLHF
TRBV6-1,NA,CASSRDRDESPLHF
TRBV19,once,CASSHRRGLVEGGELFF
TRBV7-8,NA,CASGATNNYGYTF
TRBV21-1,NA,CASSKRGLAVSGANVLTF
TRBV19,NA,CASSMPPGETQYF
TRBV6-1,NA,CASSRNGATNEKLFF
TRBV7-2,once,CASSLSVGDATGPGYTF
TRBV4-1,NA,CASSQALGETQYF
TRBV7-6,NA,CASSLAPVGYGYTF
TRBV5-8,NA,CASSLQLAGGPGTDTQYF
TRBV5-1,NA,CASSLGGSQHF
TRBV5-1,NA,CASSKGQGSLETQYF
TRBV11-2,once,CASSFNRETQYF
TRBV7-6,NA,CASSLDLSQPQHF
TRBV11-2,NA,CASSLRLLYEQYF
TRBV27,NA,CASSGPSGSGSYEQYF
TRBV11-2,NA,CASSLDPGVDYGYTF
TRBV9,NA,CASSVVGLAGPSEQYF
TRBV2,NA,CASKPAGDLSDTQYF
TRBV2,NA,CASSGDSYEQYF
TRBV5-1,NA,CASSSSGTKTKNTEAFF
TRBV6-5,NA,CATHQGPSYEQYF
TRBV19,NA,CASGLAGLRGNEQFF
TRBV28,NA,CASSPEGVHSYEQYF
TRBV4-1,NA,CASSQDRTVRGYTF